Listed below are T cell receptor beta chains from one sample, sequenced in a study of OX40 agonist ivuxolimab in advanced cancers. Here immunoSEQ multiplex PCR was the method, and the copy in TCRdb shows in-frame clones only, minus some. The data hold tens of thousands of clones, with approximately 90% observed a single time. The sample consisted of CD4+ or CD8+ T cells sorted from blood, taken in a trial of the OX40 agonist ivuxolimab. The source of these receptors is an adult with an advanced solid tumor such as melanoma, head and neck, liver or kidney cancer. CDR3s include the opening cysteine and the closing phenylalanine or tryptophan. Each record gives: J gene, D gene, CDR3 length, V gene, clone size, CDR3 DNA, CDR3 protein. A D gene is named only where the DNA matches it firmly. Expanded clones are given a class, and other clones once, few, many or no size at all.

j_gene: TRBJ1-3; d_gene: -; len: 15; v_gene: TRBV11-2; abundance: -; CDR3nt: TGTGCCAGCAGCTTACATGCAACCTCTGGAAACACCATATATTTT; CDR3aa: CASSLHATSGNTIYF
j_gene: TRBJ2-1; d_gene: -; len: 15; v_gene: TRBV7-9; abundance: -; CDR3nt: TGTGCCAGCCTGAGGGGGGCTCCCATCTACAATGAGCAGTTCTTC; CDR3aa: CASLRGAPIYNEQFF
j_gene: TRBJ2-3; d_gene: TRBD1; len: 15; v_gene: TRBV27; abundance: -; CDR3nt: TGTGCCAGCAGTTTAGTGCAGGGGGCGGGAGATACGCAGTATTTT; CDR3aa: CASSLVQGAGDTQYF
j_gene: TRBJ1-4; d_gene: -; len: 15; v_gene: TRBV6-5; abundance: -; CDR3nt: TGTGCCAGCAGTTACTCAGGGGCAACTAATGAAAAACTGTTTTTT; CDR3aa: CASSYSGATNEKLFF
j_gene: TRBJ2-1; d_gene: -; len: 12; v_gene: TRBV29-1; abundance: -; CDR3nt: TGCAGCGTTGCCGTCGGCAGCAATGAGCAGTTCTTC; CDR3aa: CSVAVGSNEQFF
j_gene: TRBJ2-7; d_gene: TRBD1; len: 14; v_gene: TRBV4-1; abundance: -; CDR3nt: TGCGCCAGCAGCCATGGACAGGGCTCCTACGAGCAGTACTTC; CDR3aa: CASSHGQGSYEQYF
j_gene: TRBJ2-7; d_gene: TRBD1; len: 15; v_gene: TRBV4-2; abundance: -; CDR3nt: TGTGCCAGCAGCCAAGAAGACAGGGCTGCCTACGAGCAGTACTTC; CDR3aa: CASSQEDRAAYEQYF
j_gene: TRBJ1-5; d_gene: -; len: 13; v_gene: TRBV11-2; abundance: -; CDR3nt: TGTGCCAGCAGTCCGGGTTCCAATCAGCCCCAGCATTTT; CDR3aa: CASSPGSNQPQHF
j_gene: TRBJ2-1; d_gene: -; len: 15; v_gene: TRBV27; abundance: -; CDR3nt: TGTGCCAGCAGTTTATCGGGGGGCGGGTTGTATGAGCAGTTCTTC; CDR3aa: CASSLSGGGLYEQFF
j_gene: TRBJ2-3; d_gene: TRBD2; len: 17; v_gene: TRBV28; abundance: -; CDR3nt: TGTGCCAGCAGCCCCAGATTAATGGAGCGGGGGACAGATACGCAGTATTTT; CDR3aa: CASSPRLMERGTDTQYF
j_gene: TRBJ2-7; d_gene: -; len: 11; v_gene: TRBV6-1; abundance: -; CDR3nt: TGTGCCAGCAGTGATGACTACGAGCAGTACTTC; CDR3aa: CASSDDYEQYF
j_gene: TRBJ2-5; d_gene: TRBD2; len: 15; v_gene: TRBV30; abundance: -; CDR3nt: TGTGCCTGGAGTGCCGGACTAGCGGATTTAGGGACCCAGTACTTC; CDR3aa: CAWSAGLADLGTQYF
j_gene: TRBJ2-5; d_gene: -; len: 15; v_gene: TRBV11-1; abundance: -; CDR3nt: TGTGCCAGCAGCTTAGGTGGAGGGTTTCAAGAGACCCAGTACTTC; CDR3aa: CASSLGGGFQETQYF
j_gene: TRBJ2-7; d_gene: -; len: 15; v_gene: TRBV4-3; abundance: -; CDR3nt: TGCGCCAGCAGCACAGGACGATACGGCTCCTACGAGCAGTACTTC; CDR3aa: CASSTGRYGSYEQYF
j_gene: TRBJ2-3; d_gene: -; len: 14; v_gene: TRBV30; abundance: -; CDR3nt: TGTGCCTGGAGTGTAGCTGTTAACACAGATACGCAGTATTTT; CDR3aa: CAWSVAVNTDTQYF
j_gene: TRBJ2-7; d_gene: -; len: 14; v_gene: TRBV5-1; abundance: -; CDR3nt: TGCGCCAGCAGCTGGGGCGTAGGCAGCCACGAGCAGTACTTC; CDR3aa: CASSWGVGSHEQYF
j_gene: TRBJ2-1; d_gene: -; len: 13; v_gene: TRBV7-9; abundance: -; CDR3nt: TGTGCCAGCAGCTTACGGTCGATTGATGAGCAGTTCTTC; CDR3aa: CASSLRSIDEQFF
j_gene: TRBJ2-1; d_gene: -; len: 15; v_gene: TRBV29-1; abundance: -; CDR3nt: TGCAGCGTCCCACCCGGGACACAGGGCTACAATGAGCAGTTCTTC; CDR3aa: CSVPPGTQGYNEQFF
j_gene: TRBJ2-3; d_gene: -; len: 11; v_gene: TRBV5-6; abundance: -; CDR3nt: TGTGCCAGCAGCTTGGGGAAAGCCAGGTATTTT; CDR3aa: CASSLGKARYF
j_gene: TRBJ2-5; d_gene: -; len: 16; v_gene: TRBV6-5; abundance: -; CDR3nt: TGTGCCAGCAGTTACTCGAATTGGGGGTACCAAGAGACCCAGTACTTC; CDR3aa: CASSYSNWGYQETQYF
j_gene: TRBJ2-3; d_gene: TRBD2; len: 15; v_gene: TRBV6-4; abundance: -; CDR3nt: TGTGCCAGCAGTACTAGCGGGGGGTTCACAGATACGCAGTATTTT; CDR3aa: CASSTSGGFTDTQYF
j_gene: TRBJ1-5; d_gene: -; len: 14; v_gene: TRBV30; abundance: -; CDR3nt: TGTGCCTGGAGTGTATACCGGCAGGGTCAGCCCCAGCATTTT; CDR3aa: CAWSVYRQGQPQHF
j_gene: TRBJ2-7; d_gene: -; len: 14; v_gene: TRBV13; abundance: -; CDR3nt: TGTGCCAGCAGCTTCGGGACGGAAGGCTACGAGCAGTACTTC; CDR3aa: CASSFGTEGYEQYF
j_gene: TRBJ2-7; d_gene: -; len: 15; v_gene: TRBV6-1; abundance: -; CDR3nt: TGTGCCAGCAGTGAAGGGGGCGGGGTCTCCTACGAGCAGTACTTC; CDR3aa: CASSEGGGVSYEQYF
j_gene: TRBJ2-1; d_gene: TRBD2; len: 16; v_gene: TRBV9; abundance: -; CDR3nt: TGTGCCAGCAGCGTCCAAACTACTAGCGGGGACAATGAGCAGTTCTTC; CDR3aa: CASSVQTTSGDNEQFF
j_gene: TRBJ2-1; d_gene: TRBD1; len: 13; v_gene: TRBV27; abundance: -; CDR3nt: TGTGCCAGCAGCCCCGGGACAGTCTATGAGCAGTTCTTC; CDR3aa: CASSPGTVYEQFF
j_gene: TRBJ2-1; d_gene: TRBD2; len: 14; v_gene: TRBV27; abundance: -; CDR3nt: TGTGCCGTGGTAGCGGGGGGCTCCTACAATGAGCAGTTCTTC; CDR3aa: CAVVAGGSYNEQFF
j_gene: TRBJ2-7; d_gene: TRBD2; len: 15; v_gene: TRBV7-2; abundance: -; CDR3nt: TGTGCCAGCAGCGTACTAGCGGGGGCCTTCTACGAGCAGTACTTC; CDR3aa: CASSVLAGAFYEQYF
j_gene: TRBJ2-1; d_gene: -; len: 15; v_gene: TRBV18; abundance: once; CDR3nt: TGTGCCAGCTCACCACGGGATTCTCTGTCCAATGAGCAGTTCTTC; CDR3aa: CASSPRDSLSNEQFF
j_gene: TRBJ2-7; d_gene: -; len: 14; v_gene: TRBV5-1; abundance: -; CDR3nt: TGCGCCAGCAGCTTGGGACAGGCCACCTACGAGCAGTACTTC; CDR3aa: CASSLGQATYEQYF
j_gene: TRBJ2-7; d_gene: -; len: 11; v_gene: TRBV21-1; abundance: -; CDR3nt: TGTGCCAGCCGATGGGGCTACGAGCAGTACTTC; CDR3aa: CASRWGYEQYF
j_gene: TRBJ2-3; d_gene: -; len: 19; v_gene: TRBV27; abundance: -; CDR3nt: TGTGCCAGCAGTTTATCCTTCCGTCAGTCCCTAGTCGGCACAGATACGCAGTATTTT; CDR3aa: CASSLSFRQSLVGTDTQYF
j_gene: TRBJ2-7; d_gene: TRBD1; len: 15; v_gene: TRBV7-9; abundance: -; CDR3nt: TGTGCCAGCAGCCTAGCAGGGGGCCTACTCTACGAGCAGTACTTC; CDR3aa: CASSLAGGLLYEQYF
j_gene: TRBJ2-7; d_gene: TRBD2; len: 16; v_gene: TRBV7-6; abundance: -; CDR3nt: TGTGCCAGCAGCTTAGGAGGACTAGCGGGAGGTCGCGAGCAGTACTTC; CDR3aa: CASSLGGLAGGREQYF
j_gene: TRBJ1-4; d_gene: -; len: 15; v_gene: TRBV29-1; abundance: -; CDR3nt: TGCAGCGTTGAAAGAAGGGGGATATCTGAGGAAAAACTGTTTTTT; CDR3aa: CSVERRGISEEKLFF
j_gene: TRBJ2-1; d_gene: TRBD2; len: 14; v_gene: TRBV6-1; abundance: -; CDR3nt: TGTGCCAGTTTTCATAAAGCTAGCGGGGTTGAGCAGTTCTTC; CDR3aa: CASFHKASGVEQFF
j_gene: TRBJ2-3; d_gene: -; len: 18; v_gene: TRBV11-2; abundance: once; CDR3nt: TGTGCCAGCAGCACCGCCGGCCTAGCCCTAGAAGCGTCAGATACGCAGTATTTT; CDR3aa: CASSTAGLALEASDTQYF
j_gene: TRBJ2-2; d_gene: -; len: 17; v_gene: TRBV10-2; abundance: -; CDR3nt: TGCGCCAGCAGTGAGTCGGGGGACACTTGGAACACCGGGGAGCTGTTTTTT; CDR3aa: CASSESGDTWNTGELFF
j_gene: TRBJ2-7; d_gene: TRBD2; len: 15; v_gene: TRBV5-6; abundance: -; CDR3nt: TGTGCCAGCAGCTTGCAAGCGGGAAGCTCCTACGAGCAGTACTTC; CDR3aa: CASSLQAGSSYEQYF
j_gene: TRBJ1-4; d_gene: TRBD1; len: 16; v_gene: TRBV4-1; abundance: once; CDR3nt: TGCGCCAGCAGCCAAGATATTCAGGGGGCGCCTGAAAAACTGTTTTTT; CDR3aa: CASSQDIQGAPEKLFF
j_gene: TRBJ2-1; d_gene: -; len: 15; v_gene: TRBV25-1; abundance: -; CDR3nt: TGTGCCACATCCCCGGGGCTCGACCCCTACAATGAGCAGTTCTTC; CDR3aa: CATSPGLDPYNEQFF
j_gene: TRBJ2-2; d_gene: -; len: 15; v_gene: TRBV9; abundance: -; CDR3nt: TGTGCCAGCAGCGTAACGGACAGCTACACCGGGGAGCTGTTTTTT; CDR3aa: CASSVTDSYTGELFF
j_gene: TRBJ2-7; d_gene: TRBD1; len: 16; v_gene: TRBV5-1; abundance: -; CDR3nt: TGCGCCAGCAGTCAAAAACAGGGGTTAAGCTCCTACGAGCAGTACTTC; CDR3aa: CASSQKQGLSSYEQYF
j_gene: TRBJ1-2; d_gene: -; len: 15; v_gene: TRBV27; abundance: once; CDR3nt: TGTGCCAGCAGTCTCTACTCCGACAGTTGGGATGGCTACACCTTC; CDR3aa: CASSLYSDSWDGYTF
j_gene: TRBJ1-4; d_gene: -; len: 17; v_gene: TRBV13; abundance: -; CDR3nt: TGTGCCAGCAGCTCGATACCCGACCGTGCTCGTGGTGAAAAACTGTTTTTT; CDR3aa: CASSSIPDRARGEKLFF
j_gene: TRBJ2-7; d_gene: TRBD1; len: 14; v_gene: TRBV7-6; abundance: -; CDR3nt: TGTGCCAGCAGCTCGGGACAGGGGGCGTACGAGCAGTACTTC; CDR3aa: CASSSGQGAYEQYF
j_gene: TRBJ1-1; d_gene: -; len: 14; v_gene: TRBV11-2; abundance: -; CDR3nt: TGTGCCAGCAGCCCCTCGAACGGGGACACTGAAGCTTTCTTT; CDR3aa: CASSPSNGDTEAFF
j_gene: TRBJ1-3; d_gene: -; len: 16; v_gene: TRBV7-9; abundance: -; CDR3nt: TGTGCCAGCAGCTTCGCAGAGGAATCCTCTGGAAACACCATATATTTT; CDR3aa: CASSFAEESSGNTIYF
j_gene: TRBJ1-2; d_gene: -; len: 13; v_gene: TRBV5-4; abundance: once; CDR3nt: TGTGCCAGCAGCTCCTCCCTCATCTCGGGCTACACCTTC; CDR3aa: CASSSSLISGYTF
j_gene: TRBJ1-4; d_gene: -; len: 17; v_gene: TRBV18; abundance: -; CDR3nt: TGTGCCAGCTCACCACCGTCGACAGGTCCAACTAATGAAAAACTGTTTTTT; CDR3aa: CASSPPSTGPTNEKLFF
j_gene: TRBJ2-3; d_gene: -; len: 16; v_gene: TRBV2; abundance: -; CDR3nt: TGTGCCAGCAGTGGTCCGGCGGGGACAATCACAGATACGCAGTATTTT; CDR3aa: CASSGPAGTITDTQYF